This TCR beta chain was sequenced during a study of OX40 agonist ivuxolimab in advanced cancers. For the study at large: Patients got intravenous ivuxolimab at 0.01 to 10 mg/kg every 2 weeks. General study findings and limits: Nonresponders, in some cases, also had low normalized T-cell clonal expansion.

A word on this clone: The target antigen is unknown.

Clones were sequenced by immunoSEQ multiplex PCR, and TCRdb holds only the in-frame ones, with some missing. Altogether 80,000 or so clones are present, 70% to 90% being singletons, with the ten largest covering roughly 8%. Germline V lookup: CDR1 SQVTM, CDR2 ANQGSEA. The CDR3 covers 15 residues. J gave up 0 bases and V 3 bases, and 1 base lay outside the gene matches. V is TRBV29-1 and J is TRBJ2-4; the match to TRBD1 covers 11 bases. The source was CD4+ or CD8+ T cells sorted from blood, collected in a trial of the OX40 agonist ivuxolimab. This receptor was identified in an adult with an advanced solid tumor such as melanoma, head and neck, liver or kidney cancer. The CDR3, as DNA: TGCAGCGTTGAGGACAGGGGGCTAGCCAAAAACATTCAGTACTTC. Translated: CSVEDRGLAKNIQYF.